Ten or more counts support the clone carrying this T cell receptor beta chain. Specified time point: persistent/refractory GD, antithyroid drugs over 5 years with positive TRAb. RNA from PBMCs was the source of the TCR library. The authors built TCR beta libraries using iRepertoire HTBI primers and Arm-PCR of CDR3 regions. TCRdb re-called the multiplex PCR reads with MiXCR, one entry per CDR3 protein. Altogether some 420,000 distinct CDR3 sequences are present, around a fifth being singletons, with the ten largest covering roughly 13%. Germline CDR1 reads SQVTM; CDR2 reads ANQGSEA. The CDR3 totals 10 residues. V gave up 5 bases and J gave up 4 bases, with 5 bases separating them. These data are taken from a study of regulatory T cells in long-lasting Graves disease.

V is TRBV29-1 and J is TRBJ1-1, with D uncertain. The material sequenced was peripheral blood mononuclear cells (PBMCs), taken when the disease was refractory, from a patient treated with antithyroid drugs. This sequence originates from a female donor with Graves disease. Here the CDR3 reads CSVFGTEAFF. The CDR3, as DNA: TGCAGCGTTTTCGGCACTGAAGCTTTCTTT.